One sample yielded the 5 T cell receptor beta chains listed below, sequenced in a study of shared clonotypes between healthy human individuals. The table came from immunoSEQ multiplex PCR; TCRdb's copy has only in-frame clones and leaves some out. This table has around 1.9 million clones, roughly 91% appearing once. Terminally differentiated effector memory CD45RA+ cells were excluded from the naive CD8 cells, which were CD45RO-negative and positively selected for CCR7. Sequencing used naive CD8+ T cells from PBMCs. The receptor set was obtained from a man younger than 35 in good health. Some clones in this sample may be carry-over from other donors' samples.

CDR3 sequence: CASSRAEGPLSYEQYF. The CDR3 DNA is TGTGCCAGCAGCCGAGCCGAAGGGCCTCTATCCTACGAGCAGTACTTC. The V and J genes are TRBV7-8 and TRBJ2-7; D remains unclear. The CDR3 has 16 amino acids. Germline V gene sequence: CDR1 SGHVS, CDR2 FQNEAQ. V was shortened by 5 bases and J by 1 base, with 18 bases between the two germline ends.

This sequence joins TRBV9 and TRBJ2-7; 7 nucleotides agree with TRBD2. Trimming cost V 2 bases and J 2 bases; bases outside gene matches: 10. CDR1 and CDR2 from the germline V gene are SGDLS and YYNGEE. The CDR3 is 16 amino acids. CDR3 in DNA: TGTGCCAGCAGCGTTTTCGGGGGGAGTCCCGCCTACGAGCAGTACTTC. Translation gives CASSVFGGSPAYEQYF.

This clone was detected only once. This chain joins TRBV19 and TRBJ2-2; D possibly corresponds to TRBD2 (6 bases). V was clipped by 5 bases and J by 6 bases, with 19 bases between them. Germline CDR1 reads LNHDA; CDR2 reads SQIVND (reference sequence). The CDR3 covers 16 residues. The CDR3 nucleotides read TGTGCCAGTAGTTCTCATGCAGGGAGGTTTCCCGGGGAGCTGTTTTTT. This translates into CASSSHAGRFPGELFF.

This rearrangement joins TRBV7-6 to TRBJ1-5; D remains unclear. From germline, CDR1 is SGHVS and CDR2 FNYEAQ. V gave up 0 bases and J gave up 3 bases, with 6 bases separating them. The CDR3 spans 14 residues. The DNA for the CDR3 is TGTGCCAGCAGCTTAGCTGGGCCCAATCAGCCCCAGCATTTT. It translates to CASSLAGPNQPQHF.

The chain has TRBV7-8 and TRBJ2-1; 8 bases map to TRBD1. After removal of 2 bases from V and 2 bases from J, the junction contained 11 bases not matched to a gene. The CDR3 runs 18 residues. CDR1 is SGHVS, CDR2 FQNEAQ, per germline. The CDR3 loop is CASSLSPRLQGAYNEQFF. CDR3 sequence (DNA): TGTGCCAGCAGCTTAAGCCCGCGGTTACAGGGGGCCTACAATGAGCAGTTCTTC.